The rows below give T cell receptor beta chains drawn from one sample of a study of cytomegalovirus exposure and HLA in healthy donors. Profiling relied on immunoSEQ multiplex PCR, and the TCRdb table lists in-frame clones only, not all of them. The table includes roughly 100,000 clones, roughly four fifths detected once. Sequenced: PBMCs. The receptors here all came from a young man in good health and CMV-seropositive. Each CDR3 is given with its conserved first and last residue. A D gene is named only where the DNA matches it firmly.

v_gene	j_gene	d_gene	CDR3aa	CDR3nt
TRBV5-1	TRBJ1-4	NA	CASSLRIAGATNEKLFF	TGCGCCAGCAGCTTGCGAATAGCAGGGGCAACTAATGAAAAACTGTTTTTT
TRBV23-1	TRBJ2-2	NA	CASTWGAGELFF	TGCGCCAGCACTTGGGGGGCCGGGGAGCTGTTTTTT
TRBV5-4	TRBJ2-2	TRBD2	CASSSLTMLAGGTGELFF	TGTGCCAGCAGCTCTTTAACTATGTTAGCGGGAGGCACCGGGGAGCTGTTTTTT
TRBV4-1	TRBJ1-2	NA	CASSQDHGGPGSYTF	TGCGCCAGCAGCCAAGATCACGGGGGACCGGGCAGCTACACCTTC
TRBV29-1	TRBJ2-1	NA	CSVESGQPYNEQFF	TGCAGCGTTGAGAGTGGGCAGCCCTACAATGAGCAGTTCTTC
TRBV4-3	TRBJ1-3	NA	CASSQVFGEVTGNTIYF	TGCGCCAGCAGCCAAGTATTCGGGGAGGTGACGGGAAACACCATATATTTT
TRBV10-3	TRBJ1-6	NA	CAISESGIGAGSPLHF	TGTGCCATCAGTGAGTCCGGCATTGGAGCGGGGTCACCCCTCCACTTT
TRBV11-3	TRBJ2-5	TRBD1	CASSSGTGSLETQYF	TGTGCCAGCAGCTCCGGGACAGGGTCACTAGAGACCCAGTACTTC
TRBV28	TRBJ2-6	NA	CASTTPPGSRANVLTF	TGTGCCAGCACCACCCCACCGGGTTCCCGGGCCAACGTCCTGACTTTC
TRBV5-4	TRBJ2-2	TRBD1	CASRLQGAQTGELFF	TGTGCCAGCAGACTACAGGGGGCCCAGACCGGGGAGCTGTTTTTT
TRBV10-3	TRBJ2-3	TRBD2	CAMGTSGSTDTQYF	TGTGCCATGGGGACTAGCGGGAGCACAGATACGCAGTATTTT
TRBV18	TRBJ2-5	TRBD1	CASSLRIGQGQETQYF	TGTGCCAGCTCACTACGGATCGGACAGGGGCAAGAGACCCAGTACTTC
TRBV5-1	TRBJ2-7	TRBD1	CASSPSNRDRDHEQYF	TGCGCCAGCAGCCCGAGTAACCGGGACAGGGATCACGAGCAGTACTTC
TRBV5-6	TRBJ2-5	TRBD2	CASTRTSGSGQQETQYF	TGTGCCAGCACCAGGACTAGCGGGAGTGGGCAGCAAGAGACCCAGTACTTC
TRBV5-8	TRBJ2-5	NA	CASSLVGGRETQYF	TGTGCCAGCAGCTTGGTCGGGGGGCGAGAGACCCAGTACTTC
TRBV6-5	TRBJ1-5	NA	CASSYGPGGEQPQHF	TGTGCCAGCAGTTACGGGCCCGGAGGAGAACAGCCCCAGCATTTT
TRBV5-1	TRBJ2-5	NA	CASSPTEGGETQYF	TGCGCCAGCAGCCCCACTGAGGGTGGCGAGACCCAGTACTTC
TRBV18	TRBJ1-5	NA	CASSPGPEREYSNQPQHF	TGTGCCAGCTCACCAGGTCCGGAAAGGGAGTATAGCAATCAGCCCCAGCATTTT
TRBV28	TRBJ1-1	NA	CASRTRFNTEAFF	TGTGCCAGCAGGACACGTTTCAACACTGAAGCTTTCTTT
TRBV27	TRBJ2-1	NA	CASSLAGTYNEQFF	TGTGCCAGCAGTTTAGCGGGAACCTACAATGAGCAGTTCTTC